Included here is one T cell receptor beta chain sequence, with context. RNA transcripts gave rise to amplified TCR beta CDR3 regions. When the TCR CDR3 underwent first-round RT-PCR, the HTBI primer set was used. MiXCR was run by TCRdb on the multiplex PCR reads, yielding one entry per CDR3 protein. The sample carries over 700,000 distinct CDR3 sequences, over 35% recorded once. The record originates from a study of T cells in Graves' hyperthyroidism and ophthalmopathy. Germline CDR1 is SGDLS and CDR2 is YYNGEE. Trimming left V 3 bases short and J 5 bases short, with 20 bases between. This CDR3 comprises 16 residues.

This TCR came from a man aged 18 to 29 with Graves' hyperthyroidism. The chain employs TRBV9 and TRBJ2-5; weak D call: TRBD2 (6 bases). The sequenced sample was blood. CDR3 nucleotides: TGTGCCAGCAGCGCGCGGGGACTCCCCCAAAGGGAGACCCAGTACTTC. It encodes CASSARGLPQRETQYF.